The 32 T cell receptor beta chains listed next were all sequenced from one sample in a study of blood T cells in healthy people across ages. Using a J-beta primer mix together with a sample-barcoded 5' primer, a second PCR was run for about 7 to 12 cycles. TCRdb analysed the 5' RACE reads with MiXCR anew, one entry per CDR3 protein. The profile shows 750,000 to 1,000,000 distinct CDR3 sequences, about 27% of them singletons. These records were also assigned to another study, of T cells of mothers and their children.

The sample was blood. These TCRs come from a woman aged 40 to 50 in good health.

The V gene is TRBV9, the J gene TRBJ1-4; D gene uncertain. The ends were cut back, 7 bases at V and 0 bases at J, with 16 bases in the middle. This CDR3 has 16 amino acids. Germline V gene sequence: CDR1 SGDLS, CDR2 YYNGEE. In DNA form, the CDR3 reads TGTGCCAGCTTCGAGTACGGAGAGTCAACTAATGAAAAACTGTTTTTT. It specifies CASFEYGESTNEKLFF.

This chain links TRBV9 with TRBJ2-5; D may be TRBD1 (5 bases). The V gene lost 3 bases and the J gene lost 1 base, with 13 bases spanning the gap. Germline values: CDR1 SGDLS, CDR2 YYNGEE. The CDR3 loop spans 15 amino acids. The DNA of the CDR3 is TGTGCCAGCAGCGCGACCTTGACAGTCCAAGAGACCCAGTACTTC. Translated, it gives CASSATLTVQETQYF.

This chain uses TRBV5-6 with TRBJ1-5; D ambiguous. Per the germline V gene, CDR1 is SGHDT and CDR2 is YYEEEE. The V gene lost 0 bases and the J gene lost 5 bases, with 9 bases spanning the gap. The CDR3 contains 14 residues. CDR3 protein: CASSLGQHYQPQHF. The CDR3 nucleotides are TGTGCCAGCAGCTTGGGGCAGCACTATCAGCCCCAGCATTTT.

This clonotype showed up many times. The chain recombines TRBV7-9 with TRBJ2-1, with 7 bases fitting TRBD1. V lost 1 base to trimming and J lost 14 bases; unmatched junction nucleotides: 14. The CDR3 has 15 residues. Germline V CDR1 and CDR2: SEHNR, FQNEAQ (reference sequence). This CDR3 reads CASSLDGMRGQTKFF. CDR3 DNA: TGTGCCAGCAGCTTAGATGGGATGAGGGGGCAGACCAAGTTCTTC.

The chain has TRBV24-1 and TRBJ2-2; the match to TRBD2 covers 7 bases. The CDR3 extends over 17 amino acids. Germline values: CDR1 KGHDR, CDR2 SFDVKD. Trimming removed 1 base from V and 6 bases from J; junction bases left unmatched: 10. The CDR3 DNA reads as TGTGCCACCAGTGATTTCATCAGCGGGACCAAGCCCGGGGAGCTGTTTTTT. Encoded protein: CATSDFISGTKPGELFF.

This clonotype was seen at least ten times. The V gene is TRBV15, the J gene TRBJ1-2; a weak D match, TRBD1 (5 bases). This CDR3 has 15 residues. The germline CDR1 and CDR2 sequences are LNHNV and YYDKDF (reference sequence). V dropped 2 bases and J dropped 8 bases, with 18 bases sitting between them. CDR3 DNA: TGTGCCACCAGCAGAATAAATCAGGGAATGGAGGGCTACACCTTC. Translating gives CATSRINQGMEGYTF.

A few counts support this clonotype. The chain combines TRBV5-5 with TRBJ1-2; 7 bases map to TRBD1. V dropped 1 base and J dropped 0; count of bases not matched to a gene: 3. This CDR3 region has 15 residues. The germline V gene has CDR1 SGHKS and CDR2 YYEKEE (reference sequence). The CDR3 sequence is CASSLWDSSNYGYTF. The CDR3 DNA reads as TGTGCCAGCAGCTTGTGGGACAGTTCTAACTATGGCTACACCTTC.

CDR3 loop: CASTPGAHRGYTF. The CDR3 nucleotides are TGTGCCAGCACACCAGGGGCCCATCGAGGCTACACCTTC. J is TRBJ1-2 and V is TRBV28; D is possibly TRBD1 (6 bases). Trimming left V 7 bases short and J 8 bases short, with 17 bases between. Germline V gene data show CDR1 as MDHEN and CDR2 as SYDVKM. This CDR3 is 13 amino acids long.

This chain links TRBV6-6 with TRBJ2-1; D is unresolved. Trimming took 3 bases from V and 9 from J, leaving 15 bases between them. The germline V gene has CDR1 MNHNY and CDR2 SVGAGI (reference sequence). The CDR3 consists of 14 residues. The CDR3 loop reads CASSYGGRGREQFF. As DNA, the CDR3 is TGTGCCAGCAGTTATGGTGGCCGTGGCCGTGAGCAGTTCTTC.

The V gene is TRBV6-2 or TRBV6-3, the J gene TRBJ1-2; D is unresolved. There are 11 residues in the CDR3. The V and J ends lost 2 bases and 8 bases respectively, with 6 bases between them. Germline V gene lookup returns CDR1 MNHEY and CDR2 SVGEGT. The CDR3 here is CASSYLSGYTF. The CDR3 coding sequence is TGTGCCAGCAGTTACCTCTCGGGCTACACCTTC.

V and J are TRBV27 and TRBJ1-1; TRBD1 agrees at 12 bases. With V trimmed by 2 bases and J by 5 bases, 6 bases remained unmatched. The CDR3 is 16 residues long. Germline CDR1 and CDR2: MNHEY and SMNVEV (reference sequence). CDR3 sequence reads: CASSLRDRGLRTEAFF. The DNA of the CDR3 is TGTGCCAGCAGTTTAAGGGACAGGGGGCTTCGGACTGAAGCTTTCTTT.

The CDR3 loop reads CASSHVATNEKLFF. In DNA form, the CDR3 reads TGTGCCAGCAGTCACGTTGCAACTAATGAAAAACTGTTTTTT. J is TRBJ1-4 and V is TRBV13; no reliable D call. V lost 6 bases and J 0 bases, leaving 8 bases between the germline ends. CDR1 PRHDT and CDR2 FYEKMQ come from the germline V gene (reference sequence). CDR3 length equals 14 residues.

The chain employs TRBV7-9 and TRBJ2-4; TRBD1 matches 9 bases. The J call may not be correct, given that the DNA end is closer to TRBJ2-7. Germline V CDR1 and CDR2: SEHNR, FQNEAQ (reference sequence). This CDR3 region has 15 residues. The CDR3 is CASSLAWDREPEQYF. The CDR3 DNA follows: TGTGCCAGCAGCTTAGCTTGGGACAGGGAACCCGAGCAGTACTTC.

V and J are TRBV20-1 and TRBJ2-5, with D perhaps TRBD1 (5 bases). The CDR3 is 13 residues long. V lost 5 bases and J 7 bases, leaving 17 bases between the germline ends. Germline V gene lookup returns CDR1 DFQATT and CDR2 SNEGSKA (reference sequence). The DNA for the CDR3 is TGCAGTGCTCCAGGGCAGGGTTACGGGACCCAGTACTTC. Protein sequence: CSAPGQGYGTQYF.

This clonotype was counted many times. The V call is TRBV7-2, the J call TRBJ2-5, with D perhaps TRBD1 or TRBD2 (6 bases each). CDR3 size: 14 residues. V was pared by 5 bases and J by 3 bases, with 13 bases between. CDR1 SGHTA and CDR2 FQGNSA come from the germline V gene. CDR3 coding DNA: TGTGCCAGCAGCCCGACGGGGGCTAAAGAGACCCAGTACTTC. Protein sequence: CASSPTGAKETQYF.

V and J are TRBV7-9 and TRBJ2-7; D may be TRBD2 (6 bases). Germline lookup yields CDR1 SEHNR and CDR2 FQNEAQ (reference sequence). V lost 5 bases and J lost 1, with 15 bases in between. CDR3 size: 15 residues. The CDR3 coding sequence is TGTGCCAGCAGCGACGCGGCGGGGCGGTCCTACGAGCAGTACTTC. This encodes CASSDAAGRSYEQYF.

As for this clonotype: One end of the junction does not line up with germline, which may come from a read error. The CDR3, as DNA: TGTGCCAGCAGCTTAGCACCGACTTCTGGGGCCGACGTCCTGACTTTC. Translation gives CASSLAPTSGADVLTF. The V gene is TRBV7-9, the J gene TRBJ2-6, with D perhaps TRBD1 (5 bases). The CDR3 has 16 residues. Germline V gene data show CDR1 as SEHNR and CDR2 as FQNEAQ (reference sequence).

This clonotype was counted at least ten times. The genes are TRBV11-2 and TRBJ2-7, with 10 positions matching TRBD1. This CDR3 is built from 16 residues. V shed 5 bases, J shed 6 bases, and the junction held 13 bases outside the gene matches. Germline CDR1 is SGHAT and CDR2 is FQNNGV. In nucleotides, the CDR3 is TGTGCCAGCAGCCTTCGCTGGACAGGGGGAAAGGGCGAGCAGTACTTC. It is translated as CASSLRWTGGKGEQYF.

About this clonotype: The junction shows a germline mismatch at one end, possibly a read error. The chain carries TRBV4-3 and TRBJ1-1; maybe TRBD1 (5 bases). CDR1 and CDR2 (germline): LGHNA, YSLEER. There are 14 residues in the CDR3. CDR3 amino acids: CASSQAGGKTEAFF. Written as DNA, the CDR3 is TGCGCCAGCAGTCAAGCCGGGGGGAAAACTGAAGCTTTCTTT.

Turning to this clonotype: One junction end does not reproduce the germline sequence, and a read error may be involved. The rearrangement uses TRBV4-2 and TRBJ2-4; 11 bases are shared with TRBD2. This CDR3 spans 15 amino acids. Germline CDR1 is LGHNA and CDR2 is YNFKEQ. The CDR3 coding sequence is TGTGCCAGCAGCCCCGGGACTAGCGGTTCGGAGACCCAGCACTTC. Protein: CASSPGTSGSETQHF.

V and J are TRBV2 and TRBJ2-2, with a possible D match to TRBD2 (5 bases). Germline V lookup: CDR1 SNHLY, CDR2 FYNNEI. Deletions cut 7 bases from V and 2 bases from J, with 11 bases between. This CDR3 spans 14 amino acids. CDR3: CASNQRTNTGELFF. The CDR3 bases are TGTGCCAGCAACCAGCGGACTAACACCGGGGAGCTGTTTTTT. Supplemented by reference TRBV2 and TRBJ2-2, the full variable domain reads EPEVTQTPSHQVTQMGQEVILRCVPISNHLYFYWYRQILGQKVEFLVSFYNNEISEKSEIFDDQFSVERPDGSNFTLKIRSTKLEDSAMYFCASNQRTNTGELFFGEGSRLTVL.

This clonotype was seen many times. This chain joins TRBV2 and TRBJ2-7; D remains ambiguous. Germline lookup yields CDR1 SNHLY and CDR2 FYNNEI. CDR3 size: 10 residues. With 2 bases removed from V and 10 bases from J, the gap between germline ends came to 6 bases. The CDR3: CASSELTQYF. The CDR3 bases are TGTGCCAGCAGTGAACTCACTCAGTACTTC.

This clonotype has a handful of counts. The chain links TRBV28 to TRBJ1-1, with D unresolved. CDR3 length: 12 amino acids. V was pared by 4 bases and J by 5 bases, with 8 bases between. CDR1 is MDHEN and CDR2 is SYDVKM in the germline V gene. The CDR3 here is CASSWSGTEAFF. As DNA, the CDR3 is TGTGCCAGCAGTTGGTCGGGGACTGAAGCTTTCTTT.

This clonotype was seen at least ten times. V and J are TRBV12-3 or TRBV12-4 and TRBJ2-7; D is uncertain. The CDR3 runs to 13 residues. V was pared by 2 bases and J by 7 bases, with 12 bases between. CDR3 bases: TGTGCCAGCAGTTTACAGGTTCTGGGGGAGCAGTACTTC. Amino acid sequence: CASSLQVLGEQYF.

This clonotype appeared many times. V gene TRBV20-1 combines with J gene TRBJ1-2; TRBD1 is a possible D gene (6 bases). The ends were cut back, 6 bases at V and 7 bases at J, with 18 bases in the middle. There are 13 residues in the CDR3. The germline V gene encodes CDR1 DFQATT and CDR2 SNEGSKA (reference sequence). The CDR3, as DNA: TGCAGTGCCCCTCCAGGGGAGGGGACTGGCTACACCTTC. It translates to CSAPPGEGTGYTF.

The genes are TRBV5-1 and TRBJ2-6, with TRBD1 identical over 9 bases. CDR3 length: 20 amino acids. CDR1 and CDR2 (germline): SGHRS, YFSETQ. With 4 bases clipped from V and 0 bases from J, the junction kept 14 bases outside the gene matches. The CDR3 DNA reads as TGCGCCAGCAGCGACGGGGACAGGGAAAACCTTTACTCTGGGGCCAACGTCCTGACTTTC. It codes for CASSDGDRENLYSGANVLTF. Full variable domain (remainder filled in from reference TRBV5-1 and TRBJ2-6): KAGVTQTPRYLIKTRGQQVTLSCSPISGHRSVSWYQQTPGQGLQFLFEYFSETQRNKGNFPGRFSGRQFSNSRSEMNVSTLELGDSALYLCASSDGDRENLYSGANVLTFGAGSRLTVL.

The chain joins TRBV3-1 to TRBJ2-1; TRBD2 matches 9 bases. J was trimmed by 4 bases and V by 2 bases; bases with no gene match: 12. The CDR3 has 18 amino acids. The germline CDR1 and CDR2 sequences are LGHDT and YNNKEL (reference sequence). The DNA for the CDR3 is TGTGCCAGCAGCCAACGCGTGTGGCGAAGCGGGGGGTACAATGAGCAGTTCTTC. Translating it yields CASSQRVWRSGGYNEQFF.

The CDR3 DNA sequence: TGTGCCAGCAGCCCCAGACTAGCGGCACAGGGCACCGGGGAGCTGTTTTTT. It translates to CASSPRLAAQGTGELFF. This sequence joins TRBV7-3 and TRBJ2-2; the match to TRBD2 covers 9 bases. V shed 5 bases and J 4 bases; nucleotides not matched to a gene: 11. The CDR3 is made up of 17 amino acids. Germline-derived CDR1 and CDR2 are SGHTA and FQGTGA.

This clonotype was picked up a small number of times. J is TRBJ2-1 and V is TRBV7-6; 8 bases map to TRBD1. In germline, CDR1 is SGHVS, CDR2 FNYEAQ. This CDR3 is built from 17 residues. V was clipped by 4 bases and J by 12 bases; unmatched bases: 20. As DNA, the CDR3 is TGTGCCAGCAGCTCCATCGTGACAGGGGTAAAAGGCAGAGGGCAGTTCTTC. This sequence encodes CASSSIVTGVKGRGQFF. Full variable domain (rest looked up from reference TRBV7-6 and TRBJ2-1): GAGVSQSPRYKVTKRGQDVALRCDPISGHVSLYWYRQALGQGPEFLTYFNYEAQQDKSGLPNDRFSAERPEGSISTLTIQRTEQRDSAMYRCASSSIVTGVKGRGQFFGPGTRLTVL.

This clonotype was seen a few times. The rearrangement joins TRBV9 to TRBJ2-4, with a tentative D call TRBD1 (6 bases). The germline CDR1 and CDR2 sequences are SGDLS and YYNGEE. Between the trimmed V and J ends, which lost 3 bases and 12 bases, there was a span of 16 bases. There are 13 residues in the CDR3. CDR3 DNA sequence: TGTGCCAGCAGCGCAGTGGGGACACCCCCTCAGTACTTC. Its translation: CASSAVGTPPQYF.

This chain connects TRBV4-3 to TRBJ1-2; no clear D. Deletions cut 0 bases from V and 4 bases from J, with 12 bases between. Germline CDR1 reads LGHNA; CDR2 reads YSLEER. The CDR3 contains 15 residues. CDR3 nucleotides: TGCGCCAGCAGCCAAGATCGGTCGGAGCTCTATGGCTACACCTTC. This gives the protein CASSQDRSELYGYTF.

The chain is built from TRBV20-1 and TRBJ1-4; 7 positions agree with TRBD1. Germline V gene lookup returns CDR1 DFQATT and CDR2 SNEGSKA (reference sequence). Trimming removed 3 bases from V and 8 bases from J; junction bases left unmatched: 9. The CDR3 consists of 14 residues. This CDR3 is CSASAGGVGEKLFF. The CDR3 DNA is TGCAGTGCTAGCGCAGGGGGAGTCGGCGAAAAACTGTTTTTT.